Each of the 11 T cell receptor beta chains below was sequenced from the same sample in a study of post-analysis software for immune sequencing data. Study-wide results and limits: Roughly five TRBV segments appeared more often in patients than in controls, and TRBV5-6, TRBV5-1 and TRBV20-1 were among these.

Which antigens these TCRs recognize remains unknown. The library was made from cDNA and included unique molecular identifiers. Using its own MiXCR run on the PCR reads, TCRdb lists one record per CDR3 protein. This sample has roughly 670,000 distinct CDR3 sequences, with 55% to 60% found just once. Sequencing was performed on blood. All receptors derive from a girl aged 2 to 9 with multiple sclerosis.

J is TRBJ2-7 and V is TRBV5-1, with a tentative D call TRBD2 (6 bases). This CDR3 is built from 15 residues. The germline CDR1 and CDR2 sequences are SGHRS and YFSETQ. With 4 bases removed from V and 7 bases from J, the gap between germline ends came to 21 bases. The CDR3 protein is CASSPGSLMAGEQYF. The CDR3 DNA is TGCGCCAGCAGCCCAGGGAGTCTCATGGCGGGGGAGCAGTACTTC. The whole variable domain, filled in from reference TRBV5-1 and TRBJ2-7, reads KAGVTQTPRYLIKTRGQQVTLSCSPISGHRSVSWYQQTPGQGLQFLFEYFSETQRNKGNFPGRFSGRQFSNSRSEMNVSTLELGDSALYLCASSPGSLMAGEQYFGPGTRLTVT.

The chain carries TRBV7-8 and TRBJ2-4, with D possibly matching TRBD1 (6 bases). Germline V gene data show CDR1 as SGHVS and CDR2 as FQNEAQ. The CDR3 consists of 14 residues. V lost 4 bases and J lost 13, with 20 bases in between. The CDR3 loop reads CASSSGQTLKEQYF. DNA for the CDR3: TGTGCCAGCAGCTCTGGACAGACCCTCAAGGAGCAGTACTTC.

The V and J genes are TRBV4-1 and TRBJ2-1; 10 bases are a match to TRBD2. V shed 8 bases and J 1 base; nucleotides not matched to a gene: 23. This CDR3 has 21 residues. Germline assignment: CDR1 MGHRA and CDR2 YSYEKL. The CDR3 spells CASSSPFPLAGAHLSYNEQFF. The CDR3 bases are TGCGCCAGCTCTTCACCATTTCCCCTAGCGGGGGCCCACCTATCCTACAATGAGCAGTTCTTC.

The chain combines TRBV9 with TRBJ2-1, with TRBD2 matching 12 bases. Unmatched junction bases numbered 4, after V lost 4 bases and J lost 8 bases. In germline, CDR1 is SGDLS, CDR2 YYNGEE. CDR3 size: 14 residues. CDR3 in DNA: TGTGCCAGCAGCCCGACTAGCGGGAGCTATGAGCAGTTCTTC. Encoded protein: CASSPTSGSYEQFF.

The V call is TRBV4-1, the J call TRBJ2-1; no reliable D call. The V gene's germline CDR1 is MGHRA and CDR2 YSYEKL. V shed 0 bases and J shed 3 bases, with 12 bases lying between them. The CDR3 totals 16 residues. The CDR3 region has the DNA TGCGCCAGCAGCCAAGATTCGACGGGCTTCTACAATGAGCAGTTCTTC. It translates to CASSQDSTGFYNEQFF.

CDR3: CSARDIRGKVGNQPQHF. CDR3 DNA sequence: TGCAGTGCTAGAGATATCAGGGGTAAGGTTGGCAATCAGCCCCAGCATTTT. The genes are TRBV20-1 and TRBJ1-5, with TRBD1 as a possible D gene (6 bases). Trimming removed 0 bases from V and 2 bases from J, with 17 bases in between. This CDR3 is built from 17 residues. The germline V gene encodes CDR1 DFQATT and CDR2 SNEGSKA (reference sequence).

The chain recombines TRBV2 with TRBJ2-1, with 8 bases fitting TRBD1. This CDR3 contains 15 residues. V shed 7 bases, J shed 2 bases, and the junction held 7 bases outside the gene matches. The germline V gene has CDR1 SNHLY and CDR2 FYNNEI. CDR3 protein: CASTKNRGTYNEQFF. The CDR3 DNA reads TGTGCCAGCACAAAGAACAGGGGGACCTACAATGAGCAGTTCTTC.

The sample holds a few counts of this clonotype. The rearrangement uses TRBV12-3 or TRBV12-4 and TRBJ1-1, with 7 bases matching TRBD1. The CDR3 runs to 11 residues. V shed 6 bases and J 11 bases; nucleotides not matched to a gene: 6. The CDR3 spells CASSKGQSAFF. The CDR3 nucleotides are TGTGCCAGCAGCAAGGGACAGTCCGCTTTCTTT.

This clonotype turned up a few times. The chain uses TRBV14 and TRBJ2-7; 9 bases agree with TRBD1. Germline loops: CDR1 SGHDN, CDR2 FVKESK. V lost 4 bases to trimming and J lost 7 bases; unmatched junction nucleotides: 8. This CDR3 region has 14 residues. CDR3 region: CASSPPGQGREQYF. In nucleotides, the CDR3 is TGTGCCAGCAGCCCCCCGGGACAGGGTCGGGAGCAGTACTTC.

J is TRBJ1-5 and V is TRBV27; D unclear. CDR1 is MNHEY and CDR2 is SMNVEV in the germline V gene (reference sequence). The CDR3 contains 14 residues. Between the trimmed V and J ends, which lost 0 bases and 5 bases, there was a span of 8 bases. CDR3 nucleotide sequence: TGTGCCAGCAGTTTATCAAGGCGGGATCAGCCCCAGCATTTT. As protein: CASSLSRRDQPQHF.

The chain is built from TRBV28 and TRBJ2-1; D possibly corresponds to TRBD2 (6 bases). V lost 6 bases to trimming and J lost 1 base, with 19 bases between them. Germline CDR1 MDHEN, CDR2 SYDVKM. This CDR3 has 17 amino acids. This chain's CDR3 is CASSKRVGLLSYNEQFF. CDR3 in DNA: TGTGCCAGCAGCAAAAGGGTGGGACTGCTTTCCTACAATGAGCAGTTCTTC.